These 18 T cell receptor beta chains were sequenced from one sample in a study. One entry per CDR3 protein, called by TCRdb with MiXCR from the RT-PCR reads. Seen here are around 700,000 distinct CDR3 sequences, about 14% observed once, and the top ten hold roughly 3.9%. Sequenced material: memory CD4+ T cells from blood. Every receptor here comes from a female donor in good health, serving as a healthy control.

Ten or more counts support this clonotype. The CDR3 DNA is TGTGCCATCAGTGAGTTCCAAGAGACCCAGTACTTC. Residues: CAISEFQETQYF. V and J are TRBV10-3 and TRBJ2-5, with D unresolved. Germline V gene data show CDR1 as ENHRY and CDR2 as SYGVKD. This CDR3 region has 12 residues. V was cut by 1 base and J by 1 base, with 1 base left in between.

This clonotype was found many times. The gene calls are TRBV28 and TRBJ1-1; no definite D call. CDR3 length equals 12 residues. CDR1 and CDR2 (germline): MDHEN, SYDVKM. V dropped 4 bases and J dropped 1 base, with 4 bases sitting between them. The CDR3 region has the DNA TGTGCCAGCAGTTGGGGGAACACTGAAGCTTTCTTT. Protein: CASSWGNTEAFF.

This clonotype occurred a few times. The chain couples TRBV5-1 to TRBJ2-3, with D hard to call. V lost 1 base to trimming and J lost 4 bases, with 10 bases between them. Per germline, CDR1 SGHRS and CDR2 YFSETQ. CDR3 length equals 14 residues. The CDR3, as DNA: TGCGCCAGCAGCTTGAGGCCAGGCCCAGATACGCAGTATTTT. It translates to CASSLRPGPDTQYF.

This clonotype came up a few times. This chain uses TRBV20-1 with TRBJ2-7; D is perhaps TRBD2 (6 bases). Trimming pared 3 bases from V and 3 bases from J, leaving 24 bases between. There are 17 residues in the CDR3. CDR1 and CDR2 (germline): DFQATT, SNEGSKA (reference sequence). The CDR3 bases are TGCAGTGCTAGTGAGGCGGGGAGACACCTCTCGGGCTACGAGCAGTACTTC. This sequence encodes CSASEAGRHLSGYEQYF.

The CDR3 region is CSARSGQGNEKLFF. CDR3 nucleotides: TGCAGTGCTAGGAGTGGGCAGGGCAATGAAAAACTGTTTTTT. V and J are TRBV20-1 and TRBJ1-4; the D gene is possibly TRBD1 (5 bases). The CDR3 runs to 14 residues. V was pared by 3 bases and J by 5 bases, with 13 bases between. Per germline, CDR1 DFQATT and CDR2 SNEGSKA (reference sequence).

This clonotype was detected ten times or more. J is TRBJ2-1 and V is TRBV20-1, with D hard to call. This CDR3 is 15 amino acids long. Germline V CDR1 and CDR2: DFQATT, SNEGSKA (reference sequence). The V and J ends lost 0 bases and 11 bases respectively, with 20 bases between them. The CDR3 loop reads CSARDPNEVGLKQFF. The CDR3 DNA follows: TGCAGTGCTAGAGATCCGAACGAGGTGGGCCTGAAGCAGTTCTTC.

This sequence joins TRBV28 and TRBJ1-1; the D gene is possibly TRBD1 (6 bases). The V end was cut by 6 bases, the J end by 3 bases, with 20 bases between. Germline assignment: CDR1 MDHEN and CDR2 SYDVKM. The CDR3 is made up of 16 amino acids. The CDR3 DNA reads TGTGCCAGCAGGGGAAATCCGGGGGCCGGGGACACTGAAGCTTTCTTT. Translation: CASRGNPGAGDTEAFF. Together with reference TRBV28 and TRBJ1-1, the CDR3 gives the full variable domain: DVKVTQSSRYLVKRTGEKVFLECVQDMDHENMFWYRQDPGLGLRLIYFSYDVKMKEKGDIPEGYSVSREKKERFSLILESASTNQTSMYLCASRGNPGAGDTEAFFGQGTRLTVV.

This clonotype was counted many times. The chain combines TRBV10-3 with TRBJ2-3; tentative D call: TRBD1 (5 bases). This CDR3 has 17 residues. V gave up 0 bases and J gave up 8 bases, with 21 bases separating them. CDR1 is ENHRY, CDR2 SYGVKD, per germline. For the CDR3, the DNA is TGTGCCATCAGTGAGTCAGGGGCGAAAAGTGGGTCCAGTACGCAGTATTTT. As protein: CAISESGAKSGSSTQYF.

This clonotype was picked up one time. The gene calls are TRBV29-1 and TRBJ2-1; 8 nucleotides align to TRBD1. Germline-derived CDR1 and CDR2 are SQVTM and ANQGSEA. CDR3 size: 13 residues. The V and J ends lost 7 bases and 9 bases, in that order; junction bases with no gene match: 11. Written as DNA, the CDR3 is TGCAGCGCAGGGACAGGCAATTGGGGTGAGCAGTTCTTC. Encoded protein: CSAGTGNWGEQFF.

V is TRBV9 and J is TRBJ2-1; TRBD1 might be the D (5 bases). Trimming cost V 0 bases and J 5 bases, with 9 bases left between them. This CDR3 is built from 14 residues. CDR1 SGDLS and CDR2 YYNGEE come from the germline V gene. CDR3 amino acids: CASSVGGGHNEQFF. The CDR3 bases are TGTGCCAGCAGCGTAGGGGGCGGCCACAATGAGCAGTTCTTC. The whole variable domain, remainder taken from reference TRBV9 and TRBJ2-1, is DSGVTQTPKHLITATGQRVTLRCSPRSGDLSVYWYQQSLDQGLQFLIQYYNGEERAKGNILERFSAQQFPDLHSELNLSSLELGDSALYFCASSVGGGHNEQFFGPGTRLTVL.

The chain has TRBV3-1 and TRBJ2-7; 7 bases are a match to TRBD1. Germline CDR1 LGHDT, CDR2 YNNKEL (reference sequence). This CDR3 spans 14 amino acids. With 3 bases clipped from V and 6 bases from J, the junction kept 8 bases outside the gene matches. The CDR3 coding sequence is TGTGCCAGCAGCCAGGGACAGTCACCATTCGAGCAGTACTTC. This encodes CASSQGQSPFEQYF.

The V gene is TRBV7-2, the J gene TRBJ2-7; D unresolved. CDR1 is SGHTA and CDR2 is FQGNSA in the germline V gene. The length of the CDR3 is 16 residues. V dropped 4 bases and J dropped 1 base, with 17 bases sitting between them. DNA of the CDR3: TGTGCCAGCAGCTCTATCGGTAACCCATTGTCCTACGAGCAGTACTTC. Its translation: CASSSIGNPLSYEQYF.

The V gene is TRBV4-1, the J gene TRBJ2-5, with 10 bases identical to TRBD2. The CDR3 covers 16 residues. Per germline, CDR1 MGHRA and CDR2 YSYEKL. The J segment lost 10 bases and the V segment lost 0 bases, leaving 11 bases of the junction unmatched. CDR3 sequence reads: CASSQEPSGRLVGQYF. The CDR3 region has the DNA TGCGCCAGCAGCCAAGAGCCTAGCGGGAGACTTGTGGGCCAGTACTTC.

This clonotype has at least ten counts. The chain links TRBV7-8 to TRBJ2-1; D possibly matches TRBD1 or TRBD2 (6 bases each). Germline V gene data show CDR1 as SGHVS and CDR2 as FQNEAQ. The CDR3 is made up of 16 amino acids. Trimming removed 2 bases at V and 1 base at J, with 12 bases between. The CDR3 reads CASSLSIGGSYNEQFF. For the CDR3, the DNA is TGTGCCAGCAGCTTATCCATAGGGGGGTCCTACAATGAGCAGTTCTTC.

This clonotype was seen a handful of times. V usage is TRBV6-5 and J usage is TRBJ2-3; D not resolved. CDR1 is MNHEY, CDR2 SVGAGI, per germline. The CDR3 is made up of 13 amino acids. Deletions cut 6 bases from V and 2 bases from J, with 9 bases between. The chain's CDR3 is CASRLSHTDTQYF. Written as DNA, the CDR3 is TGTGCCAGCAGGCTATCCCACACAGATACGCAGTATTTT.

This clonotype showed up just a few times. The chain couples TRBV15 to TRBJ2-7; D possibly corresponds to TRBD1 (5 bases). CDR3 length equals 14 residues. Germline assignment: CDR1 LNHNV and CDR2 YYDKDF (reference sequence). The V and J ends lost 4 bases and 2 bases respectively, with 12 bases between them. The CDR3 nucleotides are TGTGCCACCAGCACGAATAAGGGGCCCTACGAGCAGTACTTC. This gives the protein CATSTNKGPYEQYF.

In its sample, this clonotype was seen a few times. The genes are TRBV4-1 and TRBJ1-6; a weak D match, TRBD1 (5 bases). This CDR3 region has 14 residues. V shed 0 bases and J shed 13 bases, with 13 bases lying between them. Germline lookup yields CDR1 MGHRA and CDR2 YSYEKL. The CDR3 spells CASSQDTGGTPLHF. The DNA of the CDR3 is TGCGCCAGCAGCCAAGACACGGGGGGAACGCCCCTCCACTTT.

The chain carries TRBV29-1 and TRBJ1-1; weak D call: TRBD1 (5 bases). The CDR3 length is 16 residues. V was clipped by 4 bases and J by 4 bases, with 22 bases between them. Per the germline V gene, CDR1 is SQVTM and CDR2 is ANQGSEA. DNA of the CDR3: TGCAGCGTTGGGGACCCCCCCGGGGCGAAGGGCACTGAAGCTTTCTTT. This codes for CSVGDPPGAKGTEAFF.